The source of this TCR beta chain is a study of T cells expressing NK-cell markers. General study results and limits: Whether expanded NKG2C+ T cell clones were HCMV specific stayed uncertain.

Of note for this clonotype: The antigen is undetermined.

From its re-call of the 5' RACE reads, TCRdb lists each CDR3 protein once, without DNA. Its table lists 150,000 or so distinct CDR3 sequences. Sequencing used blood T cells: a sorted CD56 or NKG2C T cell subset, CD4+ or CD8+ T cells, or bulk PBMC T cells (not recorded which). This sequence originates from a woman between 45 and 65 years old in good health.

The CDR3 reads CASWGLENNEQFF. The chain recombines TRBV12-3 or TRBV12-4 with TRBJ2-1; TCRdb's D gene call, TRBD2, goes unchecked for lack of DNA. The CDR3 extends over 13 amino acids.